Listed here are 5 T cell receptor beta chains from one sample, sequenced in a study of Ad26.COV2.S vaccination and SARS-CoV-2 variants. Treatment specified: about 20 received Ad26.COV2.S at low or high dose, single or two shots; about 5 received placebo; per-sample allocation not given. Sampling occurred on day 63 after the first vaccine or placebo injection. TCRdb keeps only in-frame clones here, not all; method: immunoSEQ multiplex PCR. The sample comprises 380,000 or so clones, 65% to 90% of which are singletons, and about 10% rests with the top ten. The sample here was peripheral blood, taken in a trial of Ad26.COV2.S vaccine versus placebo. Receptor source: a person between 18 and 60 years old who received the Ad26.COV2.S COVID-19 vaccine or a placebo.

This clone showed up just a few times. The chain has TRBV12-5 and TRBJ1-6, with 7 bases fitting TRBD1. Losses at the gene ends were 2 bases for V and 6 bases for J; bases not matched to a gene: 7. Per the germline V gene, CDR1 is LGHNT and CDR2 is FRNRAP. This CDR3 spans 16 amino acids. As DNA, the CDR3 is TGTGCTAGTGGTTTGACTACCGGGACAGCTAATTCACCCCTCCACTTT. Translating it yields CASGLTTGTANSPLHF.

V is TRBV4-3 and J is TRBJ2-1; 10 nucleotides align to TRBD1. Losses at the gene ends were 3 bases for V and 0 bases for J; bases not matched to a gene: 8. CDR3 size: 18 residues. The V gene's germline CDR1 is LGHNA and CDR2 YSLEER. The chain's CDR3 is CASSHAGTGESSYNEQFF. CDR3 DNA sequence: TGCGCCAGCAGCCACGCCGGGACAGGGGAAAGCTCCTACAATGAGCAGTTCTTC.

This rearrangement joins TRBV9 to TRBJ2-5; 9 nucleotides agree with TRBD2. CDR1 SGDLS and CDR2 YYNGEE come from the germline V gene. The CDR3 sequence is 16 residues long. J was trimmed by 1 base and V by 0 bases; bases with no gene match: 4. CDR3 protein: CASSVASGITQETQYF. DNA for the CDR3: TGTGCCAGCAGCGTAGCTAGCGGGATTACCCAAGAGACCCAGTACTTC.

CDR3 sequence (DNA): TGTGCCTGGAGGGGGGGACAGCTCTACGAGCAGTACTTC. It translates to CAWRGGQLYEQYF. The genes are TRBV30 and TRBJ2-7, with a weak D call TRBD1 (7 bases). V was cut by 3 bases and J by 3 bases, with 12 bases left in between. The CDR3 contains 13 residues. CDR1 is GTSNPN and CDR2 is SVGIG in the germline V gene (reference sequence).

In DNA form, the CDR3 reads TGTGCCAGCAGCCCTATGAACAGCAATCAGCCCCAGCATTTT. Protein sequence: CASSPMNSNQPQHF. This chain uses TRBV27 with TRBJ1-5; no definite D call. The CDR3 length is 14 residues. Between the trimmed V and J ends, which lost 6 bases and 1 base, there was a span of 10 bases. The germline V gene encodes CDR1 MNHEY and CDR2 SMNVEV (reference sequence).